One and the same sample provided the 28 T cell receptor beta chains below, sequenced in a study of siplizumab effects on memory and regulatory T cells (dated by TCRdb to between 2017 and 2020). The library was obtained by the immunoSEQ multiplex PCR assay. In TCRdb, the immuneACCESS table is reduced to in-frame sequences with V and J assigned. These tables do not hold every clone; where another copy was compared, an unresolved V gene accounts for under half, and the others remain unexplained. The sample table shows roughly 97,000 clones, and over 90% are seen once. The ten top clones hold roughly 0.64% of the sample. The sequencing sample was made of Tregs sorted from blood. These receptors all come from a human donor in good health.

The rearrangement uses TRBV11-3 and TRBJ1-6, with D uncertain. CDR3 length equals 14 residues. Germline CDR1 SGHNT, CDR2 YENEEA. V shed 6 bases and J shed 9 bases, with 15 bases lying between them. The CDR3 spells CASSNVVGSSPLHF. CDR3 sequence (DNA): TGTGCCAGCAGTAACGTCGTTGGGAGTTCACCCCTCCACTTT.

This rearrangement joins TRBV9 to TRBJ2-1; D unresolved. V was trimmed by 2 bases and J by 8 bases, leaving 8 bases between them. Per germline, CDR1 SGDLS and CDR2 YYNGEE. The CDR3 length is 12 residues. As DNA, the CDR3 is TGTGCCAGCAGCGTCCTATCTGATGAGCAGTTCTTC. Translating it yields CASSVLSDEQFF.

The gene calls are TRBV7-8 and TRBJ2-1, with D unclear. V was pared by 11 bases and J by 8 bases, with 10 bases between. The V gene's germline CDR1 is SGHVS and CDR2 FQNEAQ. CDR3 size: 10 residues. CDR3 sequence (DNA): TGTGCCTCTGGGTTCCATGAGCAGTTCTTC. Translated: CASGFHEQFF.

This chain joins TRBV11-2 and TRBJ2-7; D may be TRBD1 (6 bases). The CDR3 runs to 12 residues. Trimming removed 0 bases from V and 6 bases from J, with 6 bases in between. CDR1 is SGHAT and CDR2 is FQNNGV in the germline V gene. The CDR3 DNA follows: TGTGCCAGCAGCTTAGACAGGGGCGAGCAGTACTTC. This translates into CASSLDRGEQYF.

The chain recombines TRBV7-8 with TRBJ1-2, with a possible D match to TRBD1 (6 bases). CDR1 and CDR2 from the germline V gene are SGHVS and FQNEAQ. V lost 1 base and J lost 7, with 10 bases in between. There are 13 residues in the CDR3. The DNA for the CDR3 is TGTGCCAGCAGCTTAGATGTGGGGGCTGGCTACACCTTC. Protein sequence: CASSLDVGAGYTF.

This chain connects TRBV19 to TRBJ1-1; D gene ambiguous. Germline CDR1 and CDR2: LNHDA and SQIVND (reference sequence). The V end was cut by 7 bases, the J end by 6 bases, with 15 bases between. The CDR3 consists of 13 residues. The CDR3: CASTMGSPPEAFF. CDR3 DNA: TGTGCCAGTACTATGGGGTCCCCCCCTGAAGCTTTCTTT.

The gene calls are TRBV6-1 and TRBJ1-1; D possibly corresponds to TRBD1 (6 bases). Germline V CDR1 and CDR2: MNHNS, SASEGT. This CDR3 spans 14 amino acids. With 10 bases removed from V and 0 bases from J, the gap between germline ends came to 15 bases. CDR3: CATSDSQLNTEAFF. The CDR3 region has the DNA TGTGCCACCTCGGACAGCCAATTGAACACTGAAGCTTTCTTT.

The J gene is TRBJ2-7, the V gene TRBV27; D remains unclear. This CDR3 region has 11 residues. CDR1 and CDR2 (germline): MNHEY, SMNVEV (reference sequence). Trimming removed 4 bases from V and 0 bases from J, with 1 base in between. This chain's CDR3 is CASSSSYEQYF. The CDR3 DNA sequence: TGTGCCAGCAGTTCCTCCTACGAGCAGTACTTC.

V usage is TRBV29-1 and J usage is TRBJ2-5; D is ambiguous. Germline CDR1 SQVTM, CDR2 ANQGSEA. V lost 3 bases, J lost 2 bases, and 7 bases lay in between. CDR3 size: 12 residues. The CDR3: CSVEVQQETQYF. The CDR3 DNA follows: TGCAGCGTTGAGGTCCAGCAAGAGACCCAGTACTTC.

The chain carries TRBV5-6 and TRBJ2-7; unclear D gene. The V end was cut by 4 bases, the J end by 0 bases, with 2 bases between. Germline V gene data show CDR1 as SGHDT and CDR2 as YYEEEE. CDR3 length: 11 amino acids. CDR3 amino acids: CASSNSYEQYF. Here the CDR3 DNA reads TGTGCCAGCAGCAACTCCTACGAGCAGTACTTC. The entire variable domain, with the rest obtained from reference TRBV5-6 and TRBJ2-7, is as follows: DAGVTQSPTHLIKTRGQQVTLRCSPKSGHDTVSWYQQALGQGPQFIFQYYEEEERQRGNFPDRFSGHQFPNYSSELNVNALLLGDSALYLCASSNSYEQYFGPGTRLTVT.

The chain combines TRBV5-4 with TRBJ1-2; no reliable D call. This CDR3 has 12 residues. V dropped 2 bases and J dropped 6 bases, with 8 bases sitting between them. Per the germline V gene, CDR1 is SGHNT and CDR2 is YYREEE (reference sequence). The CDR3 DNA reads as TGTGCCAGCAGCTTCGGACTGGATGGCTACACCTTC. Amino acid sequence: CASSFGLDGYTF.

The chain links TRBV7-9 to TRBJ2-5; tentatively, D is TRBD1 or TRBD2 (6 bases each). V shed 6 bases and J shed 5 bases, with 10 bases lying between them. Germline V gene sequence: CDR1 SEHNR, CDR2 FQNEAQ (reference sequence). The CDR3 totals 12 residues. The CDR3: CASRRGEETQYF. The CDR3 region has the DNA TGTGCCAGCAGAAGGGGGGAGGAGACCCAGTACTTC. The entire variable domain, with the rest obtained from reference TRBV7-9 and TRBJ2-5, is as follows: DTGVSQNPRHKITKRGQNVTFRCDPISEHNRLYWYRQTLGQGPEFLTYFQNEAQLEKSRLLSDRFSAERPKGSFSTLEIQRTEQGDSAMYLCASRRGEETQYFGPGTRLLVL.

J is TRBJ2-1 and V is TRBV27, with 8 positions matching TRBD2. The V and J ends lost 3 bases and 6 bases, in that order; junction bases with no gene match: 10. The CDR3 extends over 16 amino acids. CDR1 and CDR2 from the germline V gene are MNHEY and SMNVEV (reference sequence). CDR3 bases: TGTGCCAGCAGTTTCTTCAGCGGGAGTTTGGGCAATGAGCAGTTCTTC. It yields the protein CASSFFSGSLGNEQFF.

The chain joins TRBV6-5 to TRBJ1-3, with D possibly matching TRBD1 (6 bases). The CDR3 runs 16 residues. V shed 2 bases and J shed 0 bases, with 11 bases lying between them. The V gene's germline CDR1 is MNHEY and CDR2 SVGAGI. CDR3: CASSYQQGDSGNTIYF. The CDR3 bases are TGTGCCAGCAGTTACCAACAGGGCGACTCTGGAAACACCATATATTTT.

The chain joins TRBV4-3 to TRBJ2-7, with 13 bases matching TRBD2. The CDR3 spans 17 residues. V shed 4 bases and J 2 bases; nucleotides not matched to a gene: 8. Germline values: CDR1 LGHNA, CDR2 YSLEER. The CDR3 DNA is TGCGCCAGCAGCCTGAGGACTAGCGGGAGCCAGGCCTACGAGCAGTACTTC. This encodes CASSLRTSGSQAYEQYF.

The chain carries TRBV5-1 and TRBJ2-3; no definite D call. The CDR3 length is 14 residues. V lost 1 base and J 4 bases, leaving 10 bases between the germline ends. Looked up from germline, CDR1 is SGHRS and CDR2 is YFSETQ. CDR3 sequence reads: CASSLNTVADTQYF. The CDR3 DNA is TGCGCCAGCAGCTTGAACACGGTGGCAGATACGCAGTATTTT.

The V call is TRBV9, the J call TRBJ2-1; TRBD2 agrees at 9 bases. In germline, CDR1 is SGDLS, CDR2 YYNGEE. Trimming took 3 bases from V and 3 from J; bases not matched to a gene: 4. The length of the CDR3 is 15 residues. The CDR3 DNA reads TGTGCCAGCAGCGGGCCTAGCGGGGACTACAATGAGCAGTTCTTC. Its translation is CASSGPSGDYNEQFF.

The chain carries TRBV6-5 and TRBJ2-1; D is possibly TRBD2 (5 bases). The ends were cut back, 5 bases at V and 2 bases at J, with 10 bases in the middle. CDR1 is MNHEY and CDR2 is SVGAGI in the germline V gene. The CDR3 runs 14 residues. The CDR3 loop is CASSQLGPYNEQFF. In DNA, the CDR3 is TGTGCCAGCAGTCAACTAGGACCCTACAATGAGCAGTTCTTC.

V and J are TRBV30 and TRBJ1-1; D is ambiguous. The CDR3 runs 14 residues. V dropped 0 bases and J dropped 0 bases, with 8 bases sitting between them. Germline CDR1 and CDR2: GTSNPN and SVGIG (reference sequence). The CDR3 protein is CAWSVSYMNTEAFF. In nucleotides, the CDR3 is TGTGCCTGGAGTGTAAGCTACATGAACACTGAAGCTTTCTTT.

The chain recombines TRBV11-3 with TRBJ2-7; TRBD2 aligns across 7 bases. Germline V lookup: CDR1 SGHNT, CDR2 YENEEA. CDR3 length: 13 residues. V lost 5 bases to trimming and J lost 5 bases; unmatched junction nucleotides: 6. CDR3 DNA: TGTGCCAGCAGCGGGGGGGGACTGGACGAGCAGTACTTC. It codes for CASSGGGLDEQYF.

The rearrangement links TRBV18 to TRBJ2-1; 16 bases match TRBD2. Germline values: CDR1 KGHSH, CDR2 LQKENI. With V trimmed by 3 bases and J by 0 bases, 5 bases remained unmatched. The CDR3 covers 19 residues. CDR3 amino acids: CASSPGTSGRASSYNEQFF. CDR3 in DNA: TGTGCCAGCTCACCCGGGACTAGCGGGAGGGCGAGCTCCTACAATGAGCAGTTCTTC.

This clone has a handful of counts. V usage is TRBV9 and J usage is TRBJ1-6; possibly TRBD1 for D (5 bases). Germline V gene sequence: CDR1 SGDLS, CDR2 YYNGEE. CDR3 length: 15 residues. The ends were cut back, 4 bases at V and 5 bases at J, with 13 bases in the middle. The CDR3 loop is CASSSTWGNNSPLHF. CDR3 nucleotides: TGTGCCAGCAGCTCTACGTGGGGGAATAATTCACCCCTCCACTTT.

This chain uses TRBV6-6 with TRBJ1-1; D gene ambiguous. Germline CDR1 MNHNY, CDR2 SVGAGI (reference sequence). V was clipped by 8 bases and J by 0 bases, with 13 bases between them. This CDR3 comprises 14 residues. The CDR3 sequence is CASGYVGMNTEAFF. CDR3 bases: TGTGCCAGCGGGTACGTCGGTATGAACACTGAAGCTTTCTTT.

The rearrangement joins TRBV14 to TRBJ2-2; 12 bases map to TRBD1. The CDR3 has 17 residues. Germline V gives CDR1 SGHDN, CDR2 FVKESK. V lost 2 bases and J lost 5; bases outside the gene matches: 6. The CDR3 bases are TGTGCCAGCAGCCAATTACCGGGACAGGGGGCGACCGGGGAGCTGTTTTTT. Translated, it gives CASSQLPGQGATGELFF.

The CDR3 reads CASSLQTGRRETQYF. CDR3 sequence (DNA): TGTGCCAGCAGTTTGCAGACAGGGAGGAGGGAGACCCAGTACTTC. The V call is TRBV27, the J call TRBJ2-5; D may be TRBD1 (7 bases). CDR1 is MNHEY and CDR2 is SMNVEV in the germline V gene (reference sequence). V lost 3 bases to trimming and J lost 5 bases, with 16 bases between them. This CDR3 region has 15 residues.

V is TRBV2 and J is TRBJ1-2, with D unresolved. The CDR3 extends over 12 amino acids. Trimming cost V 3 bases and J 5 bases, with 7 bases left between them. Germline lookup yields CDR1 SNHLY and CDR2 FYNNEI. CDR3 in DNA: TGTGCCAGCAGTGAGACCCCGTATGGCTACACCTTC. Translation gives CASSETPYGYTF.

The chain joins TRBV6-1 to TRBJ1-2; 10 nucleotides agree with TRBD1. The CDR3 loop spans 15 amino acids. Germline lookup yields CDR1 MNHNS and CDR2 SASEGT. The junction had 10 bases not matched to a gene; V was cut back by 8 bases and J by 4 bases. This chain's CDR3 is CASALNRDRGYGYTF. CDR3 DNA sequence: TGTGCCAGCGCTCTTAACCGGGACAGGGGCTATGGCTACACCTTC.

The chain joins TRBV4-1 to TRBJ2-7; D call uncertain. The CDR3 is made up of 13 amino acids. V lost 1 base, J lost 6 bases, and 10 bases lay in between. Germline V lookup: CDR1 MGHRA, CDR2 YSYEKL. CDR3 protein: CASSQGQYREQYF. CDR3 sequence (DNA): TGCGCCAGCAGCCAAGGGCAATATCGCGAGCAGTACTTC.